This paragraph reports one TCR beta chain. Its antigen is not identified. These data originate in a study of blood T cells in healthy people across ages. Findings of the study overall: Estimates drawn from one million T cells were deemed to understate diversity.

Alongside a J-beta primer mix, a sample-barcoded 5' primer served in a second PCR lasting about 6 to 11 cycles. The template-switch adaptor, which had 12 random nucleotides, put a tag on each cDNA molecule. Each CDR3 protein gets one entry after TCRdb re-called the 5' RACE reads with MiXCR. The sample contains approximately 800,000 distinct CDR3 sequences, approximately 24% of which appear only once. CDR1 is MDHEN and CDR2 is SYDVKM in the germline V gene. The CDR3 sequence is 14 residues long. V lost 6 bases and J 6 bases, leaving 12 bases between the germline ends. Another study also made use of these data, one on T cells of mothers and their children. That work adds: There were over 9.5 million TCR beta CDR3 reads from each mother and around 2.9 million from each child.

The clonotype originates from a boy aged 5 to 17 in good health. The chain has TRBV28 and TRBJ1-6; D perhaps matches TRBD1 (5 bases). The material sequenced was blood. The CDR3 spells CASSYDRSNSPLHF. The CDR3 DNA reads TGTGCCAGCAGCTATGACAGATCTAATTCACCCCTCCACTTT.